The next 26 T cell receptor beta chains were all read from a single sample in a study of identifying expanded T cells in peripheral blood. Profiled with immunoSEQ multiplex PCR; TCRdb holds only in-frame clones, not every one. The sample lists about 100,000 clones; roughly nine tenths were seen once. Sequenced: blood. The receptors were sampled from a person aged 18 to 69 in good health.

This clone occurred a few times. The CDR3 sequence is CASSELAGGSYEQYF. CDR3 nucleotide sequence: TGTGCCAGCAGTGAACTAGCGGGGGGCTCCTACGAGCAGTACTTC. The chain recombines TRBV6-1 with TRBJ2-7, with TRBD2 matching 11 bases. The CDR3 covers 15 residues. V lost 2 bases and J lost 0; bases outside the gene matches: 0. CDR1 and CDR2 from the germline V gene are MNHNS and SASEGT.

The chain couples TRBV28 to TRBJ2-4; D call uncertain. The CDR3 loop spans 13 amino acids. Germline V gene sequence: CDR1 MDHEN, CDR2 SYDVKM. With 4 bases removed from V and 8 bases from J, the gap between germline ends came to 12 bases. The CDR3 DNA follows: TGTGCCAGCAGTTCCGTCGCTGAAGACATTCAGTACTTC. It yields the protein CASSSVAEDIQYF.

The rearrangement joins TRBV5-1 to TRBJ2-6, with D maybe TRBD1 (5 bases). The CDR3 is made up of 16 amino acids. V was cut by 5 bases and J by 3 bases, with 15 bases left in between. The V gene's germline CDR1 is SGHRS and CDR2 YFSETQ. The DNA of the CDR3 is TGCGCCAGCAGGAAGGCAGGGTTGGGTGGGGCCAACGTCCTGACTTTC. It specifies CASRKAGLGGANVLTF.

The genes are TRBV4-2 and TRBJ1-6, with 7 bases aligning to TRBD1. V dropped 0 bases and J dropped 14; count of bases not matched to a gene: 13. The CDR3 loop spans 16 amino acids. CDR1 and CDR2 (germline): LGHNA, YNFKEQ. The CDR3 sequence: CASSQDPDRELVALHF. In nucleotides, the CDR3 is TGTGCCAGCAGCCAAGATCCCGACAGGGAGTTAGTGGCCCTCCACTTT.

The chain combines TRBV4-1 with TRBJ2-5; D is uncertain. Germline-derived CDR1 and CDR2 are MGHRA and YSYEKL. This CDR3 has 13 amino acids. Trimming took off 6 bases at V and 4 bases at J, with 12 bases between the two ends. The CDR3 spells CASSLTLGETQYF. The CDR3 DNA sequence: TGCGCCAGCAGTCTGACGTTGGGAGAGACCCAGTACTTC.

The rearrangement uses TRBV11-2 and TRBJ2-1; 11 bases are a match to TRBD2. The ends lost 3 bases at V and 10 bases at J; junction bases unmatched: 11. This CDR3 region has 16 residues. Germline assignment: CDR1 SGHAT and CDR2 FQNNGV. The CDR3 sequence is CASSFPTSGAPGEQFF. In nucleotides, the CDR3 is TGTGCCAGCAGCTTTCCGACTAGCGGGGCACCGGGGGAGCAGTTCTTC.

This clone appeared once. The CDR3 DNA sequence: TGCAGCGTCCACTTACCCCAGGGGTACGAGCAGTACTTC. Its protein is CSVHLPQGYEQYF. The chain joins TRBV29-1 to TRBJ2-7; TRBD1 is a possible D gene (6 bases). V dropped 6 bases and J dropped 4 bases, with 16 bases sitting between them. Germline V gene sequence: CDR1 SQVTM, CDR2 ANQGSEA. The CDR3 is made up of 13 amino acids.

This clone was recorded once. The chain joins TRBV18 to TRBJ1-2, with D possibly TRBD1 on 5 matching bases. V shed 1 base and J shed 2 bases, with 14 bases lying between them. CDR1 KGHSH and CDR2 LQKENI come from the germline V gene. CDR3 length: 16 amino acids. The CDR3 bases are TGTGCCAGCTCACCACGACAGAGTACCTTAAACTATGGCTACACCTTC. This translates into CASSPRQSTLNYGYTF.

For the CDR3, the DNA is TGTGCCAGCAGCGGACACAAAGAGACCCAGTACTTC. It translates to CASSGHKETQYF. The chain links TRBV5-6 to TRBJ2-5, with D possibly matching TRBD1 (5 bases). This CDR3 has 12 residues. The germline gives CDR1 SGHDT, CDR2 YYEEEE. Between the trimmed V and J ends, which lost 4 bases and 3 bases, there was a span of 7 bases.

The chain employs TRBV5-1 and TRBJ2-5; 8 positions agree with TRBD2. The CDR3 covers 15 residues. The trim removed 0 bases at V and 5 bases at J, leaving 6 bases unmatched. The germline CDR1 and CDR2 sequences are SGHRS and YFSETQ. This CDR3 is CASSLAGTREETQYF. CDR3 DNA: TGCGCCAGCAGCTTGGCCGGGACTAGGGAGGAGACCCAGTACTTC.

V is TRBV7-7 and J is TRBJ2-1, with TRBD2 identical over 7 bases. After removal of 5 bases from V and 5 bases from J, the junction contained 6 bases not matched to a gene. The CDR3 has 14 amino acids. CDR1 is SSHAT, CDR2 FNYEAQ, per germline (reference sequence). Written as DNA, the CDR3 is TGTGCCAGCAGCCCGTATGGGGGGGACAATGAGCAGTTCTTC. Translated, it gives CASSPYGGDNEQFF.

The chain uses TRBV19 and TRBJ2-1; tentatively, D is TRBD1 (6 bases). The CDR3 is made up of 15 amino acids. CDR1 and CDR2 (germline): LNHDA, SQIVND (reference sequence). V lost 4 bases to trimming and J lost 8 bases, with 18 bases between them. CDR3 amino acids: CASSTFQGIYDEQFF. CDR3 nucleotide sequence: TGTGCCAGTAGTACCTTCCAGGGGATTTACGATGAGCAGTTCTTC.

The chain couples TRBV6-5 to TRBJ1-6, with D uncertain. Trimming removed 10 bases from V and 7 bases from J, with 14 bases in between. The CDR3 runs to 13 residues. Germline assignment: CDR1 MNHEY and CDR2 SVGAGI. CDR3 DNA sequence: TGTGCCACCCGGGAAGTGGTCAATTCACCCCTCCACTTT. Its translation: CATREVVNSPLHF.

The V and J genes are TRBV7-8 and TRBJ1-1; D not resolved. The ends were cut back, 1 base at V and 4 bases at J, with 7 bases in the middle. The CDR3 contains 13 residues. Germline assignment: CDR1 SGHVS and CDR2 FQNEAQ. In DNA form, the CDR3 reads TGTGCCAGCAGCTTAGGAGGCGGCACTGAAGCTTTCTTT. It specifies CASSLGGGTEAFF.

Of note for this clone: A read error may produce the germline difference seen at one junction end. This sequence joins TRBV6-5 and TRBJ2-1; D ambiguous. Germline V gene sequence: CDR1 MNHEY, CDR2 SVGAGI. This CDR3 spans 12 amino acids. As DNA, the CDR3 is TGTGCCAGCAGTTACTCCCCCCAGCCGCCGGTCTTC. This sequence encodes CASSYSPQPPVF.

The V and J genes are TRBV11-2 and TRBJ2-5; 8 bases fit TRBD1. V was pared by 7 bases and J by 6 bases, with 13 bases of the junction left unmatched. Germline V gene sequence: CDR1 SGHAT, CDR2 FQNNGV. The CDR3 is made up of 15 amino acids. The CDR3 region has the DNA TGTGCCAGCACCCCGTCCAGGGGGCGAGTAAAGACCCAGTACTTC. The encoded protein is CASTPSRGRVKTQYF.

The V and J genes are TRBV2 and TRBJ2-7; tentative D call: TRBD1 (5 bases). The germline gives CDR1 SNHLY, CDR2 FYNNEI. The V gene lost 3 bases and the J gene lost 2 bases, with 14 bases spanning the gap. The CDR3 loop spans 15 amino acids. CDR3 amino acids: CASSDFPTVPYEQYF. CDR3 in DNA: TGTGCCAGCAGTGATTTCCCGACAGTCCCCTACGAGCAGTACTTC.

This chain connects TRBV4-2 to TRBJ1-1; a weak D match, TRBD1 (5 bases). The CDR3 covers 16 residues. CDR1 is LGHNA, CDR2 YNFKEQ, per germline. V gave up 4 bases and J gave up 0 bases, with 15 bases separating them. The DNA of the CDR3 is TGTGCCAGCAGCCGAGACAGAATTAGTCTGAACACTGAAGCTTTCTTT. Amino acid sequence: CASSRDRISLNTEAFF.

V usage is TRBV11-3 and J usage is TRBJ2-7; D is undetermined. Germline V gene lookup returns CDR1 SGHNT and CDR2 YENEEA. Trimming removed 5 bases at V and 7 bases at J, with 15 bases between. The CDR3 extends over 13 amino acids. CDR3 amino acids: CASSLDIGWEQYF. CDR3 DNA sequence: TGTGCCAGCAGCCTCGATATTGGATGGGAGCAGTACTTC.

The chain employs TRBV10-3 and TRBJ1-4; 7 nucleotides agree with TRBD1. The V gene's germline CDR1 is ENHRY and CDR2 SYGVKD. The CDR3 is 14 residues long. The J segment lost 5 bases and the V segment lost 3 bases, leaving 3 bases of the junction unmatched. CDR3 protein: CAISDKGANEKLFF. DNA of the CDR3: TGTGCCATCAGTGACAAGGGGGCGAATGAAAAACTGTTTTTT.

This sequence joins TRBV6-5 and TRBJ1-6, with TRBD1 as a possible D gene (5 bases). V lost 0 bases and J 7 bases, leaving 13 bases between the germline ends. This CDR3 is built from 16 residues. Germline values: CDR1 MNHEY, CDR2 SVGAGI. The DNA for the CDR3 is TGTGCCAGCAGTTACTCGGCAGGGACCCACAATTCACCCCTCCACTTT. Its protein is CASSYSAGTHNSPLHF.

The chain combines TRBV18 with TRBJ1-1; no clear D. Trimming stripped 2 bases from V and 0 bases from J, with 7 bases between. Germline CDR1 KGHSH, CDR2 LQKENI. The CDR3 extends over 14 amino acids. CDR3 in amino acids: CASSPMSLNTEAFF. The CDR3 nucleotides are TGTGCCAGCTCACCAATGAGCTTGAACACTGAAGCTTTCTTT.

The chain has TRBV5-3 and TRBJ1-2, with 8 bases that match TRBD1. TRBV5-3 is an ORF, with its function uncertain. This CDR3 has 14 amino acids. Trimming took 4 bases from V and 5 from J; bases not matched to a gene: 7. DNA of the CDR3: TGTGCCAGAAGCCCGCCGACAGGGGAGTATGGCTACACCTTC. It specifies CARSPPTGEYGYTF.

The chain combines TRBV5-6 with TRBJ2-4; the match to TRBD2 covers 9 bases. The germline gives CDR1 SGHDT, CDR2 YYEEEE. With V trimmed by 3 bases and J by 9 bases, 19 bases remained unmatched. The CDR3 has 18 residues. The CDR3 DNA sequence: TGTGCCAGCAGCTCCGACGGGTGGGCTAGCGGGGTCGGTGGCATTCAGTACTTC. This gives the protein CASSSDGWASGVGGIQYF.

The V call is TRBV28, the J call TRBJ1-1, with unresolved D. The CDR3 extends over 14 amino acids. CDR1 is MDHEN and CDR2 is SYDVKM in the germline V gene. V shed 4 bases and J shed 0 bases, with 9 bases lying between them. Here the CDR3 reads CASSSPSMNTEAFF. CDR3 bases: TGTGCCAGCAGTTCCCCTTCTATGAACACTGAAGCTTTCTTT.

In DNA, the CDR3 is TGTGCCAGCAGTCGTGGAGCAGGGAAGGCAGATACGCAGTATTTT. Its translation: CASSRGAGKADTQYF. The V call is TRBV6-4, the J call TRBJ2-3, with a possible D match to TRBD1 (5 bases). Germline CDR1 reads MRHNA; CDR2 reads SNTAGT. This CDR3 comprises 15 residues. V lost 5 bases and J 4 bases, leaving 16 bases between the germline ends.